Detailed here is one TCR beta chain. These data are taken from a study of T cell responses to AZD1222 COVID-19 vaccine. The CDR3 is 18 residues long. CDR1 is LGHNA and CDR2 is YSLEER in the germline V gene. Losses at the gene ends were 1 base for V and 8 bases for J; bases not matched to a gene: 15. The method was immunoSEQ multiplex PCR; TCRdb's version includes in-frame clones alone and lacks a portion of them. This sample has 65,000 to 80,000 clones, with around 90% found just once. The sample consisted of peripheral blood, taken on day 0 of AZD1222 vaccination. The clonotype was recovered from an adult in good health. V gene TRBV4-3 combines with J gene TRBJ2-2; TRBD1 aligns across 8 bases. CDR3 coding DNA: TGCGCCAGCAGCCAAGTTCTCCGGACAGGGACGGGCTTGGGGGAGCTGTTTTTT. It yields the protein CASSQVLRTGTGLGELFF.